Listed here is a single T cell receptor (beta chain). This clonotype was detected many times. Its antigen target is currently unknown. Compared with germline, one end of the junction differs, possibly owing to a read error. The hyperthyroidism patients were between 18 and 65 years old and newly diagnosed, with a disease duration of less than 2 months. Any patient with an uncontrolled infection, another autoimmune disease, pregnancy or lactation was excluded. Diagnoses were established on the basis of clinical symptoms, serum thyroxine and TRAb, thyroid ultrasound, and orbital computed tomography. For progressor patients, blood was drawn at the first diagnosis of hyperthyroidism, before any ophthalmopathy symptoms had appeared. PBMCs were separated from roughly 9.3 ml of fresh peripheral blood using Ficoll-Paque density gradient centrifugation. Progressor patients were first diagnosed with Graves' hyperthyroidism and then developed ophthalmopathy during follow-up. Trizol reagent was used to extract total RNA, and RNA quality was then checked on an Agilent 2100 Bioanalyzer.

Amplification of TCR beta CDR3 regions was carried out from RNA transcripts. For the first round of RT-PCR on the TCR CDR3, the HTBI primer set was used together with the Qiagen OneStep RT-PCR kit. A second multiplex PCR round built the libraries, followed by size selection and purification. The libraries were sequenced on an Illumina HiSeq2000 using paired-end 100 bp reads. The authors' pipeline ran thus. Raw data were processed with SOAPnuke, discarding reads with adapters, uncalled bases, mean Phred below 15, or no exact constant-primer or identifier match. High-quality paired reads were merged with COPE v1.2.5, and unique nucleotide sequences were defined as clonotypes. MiTCR v1.1 was used to align clonotypes to the IMGT TRBV, TRBD and TRBJ reference segments. The analysis included only V-J combinations with a frequency above 0.0001, which together covered 99% to 99.2% of the repertoires. The TCS score was defined as the ratio of F50 (clonal expansion) to E x V (chaos), calculated using BLOSUM62-based TCRdist between CDR3 peptides within each V-J. Welch's t-statistics and random forest reduced around 520 V-J features to roughly 13, which were used in a naive Bayes classifier (R e1071). In TCRdb, the public reads were trimmed at Q25 with fastp and aligned with MiXCR, with productive beta chains retained. Duplicate CDR3 protein sequences are folded into a single record with the most common DNA and genes. The V and J calls were not made by the authors but by TCRdb's processing. Present in this sample are fewer than 300,000 distinct CDR3 sequences, 13% to 15% of which were seen just once. The ten most abundant clones make up over 30% of the sample.

This specimen belongs to a study of T cells in Graves' hyperthyroidism and ophthalmopathy (dated by TCRdb to the late 2010s). General notes on the study: Peripheral blood was sampled at the time of initial diagnosis, prior to any treatment. A discovery cohort of about a hundred patients, about 43 with Graves' ophthalmopathy and more than 55 with stable Graves' hyperthyroidism, was used to find distinguishing TCR V-J signatures. Whether ophthalmopathy could be predicted prospectively was tested in an independent validation cohort made up of 18 to 20 hyperthyroidism patients plus 17 patients who later progressed to ophthalmopathy. The roughly 100 discovery patients were randomly divided into training and test sets at a 7:3 ratio. Thyroid tissue and blood T-cell repertoires from several Graves' hyperthyroidism patients were also compared in the study. After blood sampling, hyperthyroidism patients were treated with methimazole at a starting dose of 30 mg daily, and ophthalmopathy patients were treated with high-dose intravenous methylprednisolone. TCR Vbeta CDR3 sequencing of 120 to 150 peripheral blood samples (under 45 ophthalmopathy, some 75 hyperthyroidism and roughly 17 progressor patients) is reported in the paper.

Study-wide conclusions, independent of this receptor: Most expanded thyroid clonotypes (frequency above 0.001) were also detected in blood, a finding suggesting that blood repertoires may reflect thyroid immune responses. A model built on a 13 V-J signature distinguished ophthalmopathy from stable hyperthyroidism, reaching approximately 89% sensitivity and around 81% specificity in cross-validation and 80%/75% in testing. No statistical method was used to fix the sample size in advance, and group allocation was not hidden from the investigators. In validation, the model predicted progression to ophthalmopathy with just under 71% sensitivity and roughly 75% specificity, a median of approximately 6.7 months before onset.

Specimen: blood. The clonotype was recovered from a woman aged 50 to 65 with Graves' hyperthyroidism that later progressed to Graves' ophthalmopathy.

CDR3 loop: CASSLEGRGSYNEQFF. Read as DNA, the sequence is TGTGCTAGCAGCTTAGAAGGGCGGGGTTCCTACAATGAGCAGTTCTTC. This receptor chain uses TRBV7-7 and TRBJ2-1; the D gene is perhaps TRBD2, from 6 matching bases. Reading from cysteine to phenylalanine, the CDR3 counts 16 amino acids. Only the CDR3 DNA is retained, 48 bases long and in frame from the first base. The germline V gene encodes CDR1 SSHAT and CDR2 FNYEAQ (reference sequence).